Presented here are 29 T cell receptor beta chains from one specimen sequenced in a study of post-analysis software for immune sequencing data. Study conclusions and caveats: Patients showed TRBV5-6, TRBV5-1 and TRBV20-1 among several TRBV segments more frequent than in controls.

Included in the TCR beta cDNA libraries were unique molecular identifiers. TCRdb called the PCR reads again in MiXCR, with one record for every CDR3 protein. This sample has approximately 570,000 distinct CDR3 sequences; roughly 47% occur once, and the top ten carry around 1.7%. For these receptors, no antigen is known. Sequenced material: blood. Source of these receptors: a girl aged 5 to 17 with multiple sclerosis.

The chain employs TRBV3-1 and TRBJ2-1, with 14 bases fitting TRBD2. CDR1 and CDR2 from the germline V gene are LGHDT and YNNKEL (reference sequence). With V trimmed by 4 bases and J by 3 bases, 14 bases remained unmatched. The CDR3 is made up of 20 amino acids. The DNA of the CDR3 is TGTGCCAGCAGCCCACTGACTAGCGGGGGGGCTGAATGGGGCTACAATGAGCAGTTCTTC. Encoded protein: CASSPLTSGGAEWGYNEQFF.

The sample holds a few counts of this clonotype. The CDR3 DNA sequence: TGTGCCAGCAGTTTTCAGGGAGGGTCCTACGAGCAGTACTTC. Translation: CASSFQGGSYEQYF. V gene TRBV12-3 or TRBV12-4 combines with J gene TRBJ2-7, with TRBD2 matching 7 bases. J gave up 1 base and V 3 bases, and 3 bases lay outside the gene matches. The CDR3 sequence is 14 residues long.

The chain uses TRBV28 and TRBJ1-2, with D possibly being TRBD1 (6 bases). CDR1 MDHEN and CDR2 SYDVKM come from the germline V gene. CDR3 size: 15 residues. V lost 5 bases and J lost 7, with 20 bases in between. In nucleotides, the CDR3 is TGTGCCAGCAGTCGAACAGGGAACCGTAAGAGTGGCTACACCTTC. It encodes CASSRTGNRKSGYTF.

In DNA, the CDR3 is TGCGCCAGCAGCCCGACCGGCGAGACGGGGAGTGAAAAACTGTTTTTT. Translation: CASSPTGETGSEKLFF. V is TRBV5-1 and J is TRBJ1-4; no clear D gene. This CDR3 contains 16 residues. Per the germline V gene, CDR1 is SGHRS and CDR2 is YFSETQ. Trimming left V 4 bases short and J 7 bases short, with 20 bases between.

This sequence joins TRBV10-3 and TRBJ1-1, with D possibly TRBD1 on 5 matching bases. The V end lost 6 bases, the J end lost 0 bases, and 14 bases lay between the germline ends. Germline loops: CDR1 ENHRY, CDR2 SYGVKD. The CDR3 runs to 15 residues. The CDR3 loop is CAISPPEGMNTEAFF. CDR3 nucleotide sequence: TGTGCCATCAGCCCCCCAGAGGGGATGAACACTGAAGCTTTCTTT.

In this sample, this clonotype turned up a few times. The chain couples TRBV29-1 to TRBJ2-7; D might be TRBD2 (7 bases). This CDR3 has 14 residues. Deletions cut 0 bases from V and 2 bases from J, with 11 bases between. CDR1 and CDR2 (germline): SQVTM, ANQGSEA. The CDR3 DNA follows: TGCAGCGTTGAAGATCAAGGGGGGGCCTACGAGCAGTACTTC. Translating it yields CSVEDQGGAYEQYF.

The chain combines TRBV28 with TRBJ1-1; 8 bases agree with TRBD1. V lost 6 bases and J lost 4; bases outside the gene matches: 10. The CDR3 sequence is 15 residues long. Germline V lookup: CDR1 MDHEN, CDR2 SYDVKM. CDR3 sequence (DNA): TGTGCCAGCAGAACGACAGGGGCAGGGGGCACTGAAGCTTTCTTT. Protein sequence: CASRTTGAGGTEAFF.

The chain employs TRBV11-2 and TRBJ1-1, with 8 bases fitting TRBD1. Germline loops: CDR1 SGHAT, CDR2 FQNNGV. The CDR3 is made up of 13 amino acids. The ends lost 5 bases at V and 5 bases at J; junction bases unmatched: 4. CDR3 in DNA: TGTGCCAGCAGCATGGACAGGGCTACTGAAGCTTTCTTT. It specifies CASSMDRATEAFF. The entire variable domain, with the rest obtained from reference TRBV11-2 and TRBJ1-1, is as follows: EAGVAQSPRYKIIEKRQSVAFWCNPISGHATLYWYQQILGQGPKLLIQFQNNGVVDDSQLPKDRFSAERLKGVDSTLKIQPAKLEDSAVYLCASSMDRATEAFFGQGTRLTVV.

V gene TRBV7-9 combines with J gene TRBJ2-3; 9 bases are shared with TRBD2. In germline, CDR1 is SEHNR, CDR2 FQNEAQ (reference sequence). With 2 bases clipped from V and 3 bases from J, the junction kept 6 bases outside the gene matches. The CDR3 runs to 16 residues. CDR3 protein: CASSLILAGETDTQYF. In DNA form, the CDR3 reads TGTGCCAGCAGCTTAATTTTAGCGGGGGAAACAGATACGCAGTATTTT.

This clonotype has a handful of counts. This chain uses TRBV28 with TRBJ2-1; 7 positions agree with TRBD1. Germline V gives CDR1 MDHEN, CDR2 SYDVKM. This CDR3 is built from 14 residues. The V and J ends lost 10 bases and 2 bases, in that order; junction bases with no gene match: 8. CDR3 sequence: CATGTVHTYNEQFF. Written as DNA, the CDR3 is TGTGCCACAGGGACAGTACATACCTACAATGAGCAGTTCTTC. The variable domain in full, completed from reference TRBV28 and TRBJ2-1, reads DVKVTQSSRYLVKRTGEKVFLECVQDMDHENMFWYRQDPGLGLRLIYFSYDVKMKEKGDIPEGYSVSREKKERFSLILESASTNQTSMYLCATGTVHTYNEQFFGPGTRLTVL.

Concerning this clonotype: One end of the junction is discordant with germline, which a read error may explain. The chain uses TRBV7-8 and TRBJ1-1; D may be TRBD1 (6 bases). Germline V CDR1 and CDR2: SGHVS, FQNEAQ. The length of the CDR3 is 12 residues. The CDR3 region has the DNA TGTGCCGGCAGCCCCCAGGGGACTGAAGCTTTCTTT. Translation: CAGSPQGTEAFF.

There are a few counts of this clonotype. The V call is TRBV4-1, the J call TRBJ1-5; D not certain. Trimming stripped 3 bases from V and 4 bases from J, with 4 bases between. The CDR3 sequence is 12 residues long. CDR1 MGHRA and CDR2 YSYEKL come from the germline V gene. The CDR3 loop reads CASSQENQPQHF. Written as DNA, the CDR3 is TGCGCCAGCAGCCAGGAAAATCAGCCCCAGCATTTT.

CDR3 sequence reads: CASSVMDLRGFGNEQFF. The CDR3, as DNA: TGCGCCAGCTCGGTTATGGACCTCCGGGGTTTTGGAAATGAGCAGTTCTTC. The chain has TRBV5-1 and TRBJ2-1; a weak D match, TRBD2 (5 bases). Trimming cost V 7 bases and J 7 bases, with 27 bases left between them. Germline assignment: CDR1 SGHRS and CDR2 YFSETQ. This CDR3 contains 17 residues.

The chain employs TRBV12-3 or TRBV12-4 and TRBJ1-1, with a weak D call TRBD1 (5 bases). The CDR3 loop spans 15 amino acids. The V and J ends lost 7 bases and 1 base respectively, with 16 bases between them. For the CDR3, the DNA is TGTGCCAGCACTCCTGGGGGGTGGGGGAACACTGAAGCTTTCTTT. Encoded protein: CASTPGGWGNTEAFF.

This clonotype was detected a few times. The CDR3 region has the DNA TGTGCCAGCCCATTTGAGGGGGAAGGTATAACCAATGAGCAGTTCTTC. It translates to CASPFEGEGITNEQFF. This chain joins TRBV18 and TRBJ2-1; the D gene is possibly TRBD1 (6 bases). Germline V gene data show CDR1 as KGHSH and CDR2 as LQKENI. The V gene lost 8 bases and the J gene lost 6 bases, with 23 bases spanning the gap. CDR3 length: 16 residues.

The rearrangement joins TRBV3-1 to TRBJ1-2; 7 bases agree with TRBD1. The length of the CDR3 is 14 residues. Looked up from germline, CDR1 is LGHDT and CDR2 is YNNKEL (reference sequence). The V gene end was trimmed by 4 bases and the J gene end by 8 bases; junction bases not matched to a gene: 10. The CDR3 region is CASSPLGGGGGYTF. DNA of the CDR3: TGTGCCAGCAGCCCGCTGGGAGGGGGCGGAGGCTACACCTTC.

The chain is built from TRBV7-9 and TRBJ2-3; 9 positions agree with TRBD1. V shed 5 bases and J 0 bases; nucleotides not matched to a gene: 9. From germline, CDR1 is SEHNR and CDR2 FQNEAQ (reference sequence). The CDR3 covers 17 residues. The CDR3 bases are TGTGCCAGCAGCCAGCCGGGACAGGGTTTAAGCACAGATACGCAGTATTTT. Protein sequence: CASSQPGQGLSTDTQYF.

The chain couples TRBV5-1 to TRBJ2-1; perhaps TRBD1 as D (6 bases). V lost 3 bases and J lost 2, with 15 bases in between. CDR1 is SGHRS, CDR2 YFSETQ, per germline. CDR3 length: 16 residues. CDR3 nucleotides: TGCGCCAGCAGCTGGGGGCGCTGGGGAACCTACAATGAGCAGTTCTTC. Protein: CASSWGRWGTYNEQFF.

This clonotype was observed a handful of times. The chain carries TRBV6-6 and TRBJ2-4, with D hard to call. This CDR3 is built from 14 residues. The V gene's germline CDR1 is MNHNY and CDR2 SVGAGI (reference sequence). Trimming took 4 bases from V and 0 from J, leaving 7 bases between them. Here the CDR3 DNA reads TGTGCCAGCAGTTTCGAGTTAGCCAAAAACATTCAGTACTTC. As protein: CASSFELAKNIQYF.

CDR3 region: CASSFYHEQYF. DNA for the CDR3: TGTGCCAGCAGCTTTTACCACGAGCAGTACTTC. This rearrangement joins TRBV5-8 to TRBJ2-5; D gene unclear. The J call could be wrong; TRBJ2-7 is a better fit for the DNA end. Germline lookup yields CDR1 SGHTS and CDR2 YDEGEE. CDR3 length equals 11 residues.

V is TRBV12-3 or TRBV12-4 and J is TRBJ2-1; unclear D gene. This CDR3 is 12 amino acids long. Trimming took 7 bases from V and 10 from J, leaving 14 bases between them. The CDR3 loop is CASTSLVREQFF. The CDR3 DNA follows: TGTGCCAGCACCTCCCTGGTTAGGGAGCAGTTCTTC.

The J gene is TRBJ2-1, the V gene TRBV2; 14 bases align to TRBD2. Germline values: CDR1 SNHLY, CDR2 FYNNEI. With V trimmed by 6 bases and J by 9 bases, 13 bases remained unmatched. This CDR3 has 17 residues. CDR3 coding DNA: TGTGCCAGCAGGACTAGCGGGGGGGCCTTGGGATTAGGTGAGCAGTTCTTC. This sequence encodes CASRTSGGALGLGEQFF.

This clonotype turned up a few times. CDR3 region: CASSLRTGESHEQYF. CDR3 sequence (DNA): TGTGCCAGCAGTTTAAGGACGGGGGAGTCCCACGAGCAGTACTTC. The chain has TRBV12-3 or TRBV12-4 and TRBJ2-7, with a weak D call TRBD2 (6 bases). The CDR3 runs 15 residues. V shed 2 bases and J shed 5 bases, with 16 bases lying between them.

The chain uses TRBV12-3 or TRBV12-4 and TRBJ1-2; 9 positions match TRBD1. Losses at the gene ends were 5 bases for V and 8 bases for J; bases not matched to a gene: 6. This CDR3 comprises 13 residues. CDR3 nucleotide sequence: TGTGCCAGCAGTGGAACAGGGGGCTGGGGCTACACCTTC. Protein: CASSGTGGWGYTF.

This clonotype was detected once. The chain is built from TRBV5-1 and TRBJ2-1; no clear D gene. V was trimmed by 3 bases and J by 3 bases, leaving 16 bases between them. This CDR3 region has 16 residues. Germline lookup yields CDR1 SGHRS and CDR2 YFSETQ. CDR3 in amino acids: CASSSFSYGDYNEQFF. DNA for the CDR3: TGCGCCAGCAGCTCGTTTAGTTACGGCGACTACAATGAGCAGTTCTTC.

The chain combines TRBV20-1 with TRBJ1-5; D gene ambiguous. The V end was cut by 3 bases, the J end by 0 bases, with 12 bases between. Germline assignment: CDR1 DFQATT and CDR2 SNEGSKA (reference sequence). This CDR3 spans 15 amino acids. CDR3 protein: CSASLTAISNQPQHF. CDR3 nucleotide sequence: TGCAGTGCTAGCCTCACAGCTATTAGCAATCAGCCCCAGCATTTT.

This chain uses TRBV20-1 with TRBJ1-5, with D unclear. Trimming took off 5 bases at V and 0 bases at J, with 5 bases between the two ends. Looked up from germline, CDR1 is DFQATT and CDR2 is SNEGSKA (reference sequence). The CDR3 length is 12 residues. CDR3 DNA sequence: TGCAGTGCTGTTTTTAGCAATCAGCCCCAGCATTTT. It yields the protein CSAVFSNQPQHF.

The chain links TRBV5-1 to TRBJ2-1; 8 positions agree with TRBD2. Looked up from germline, CDR1 is SGHRS and CDR2 is YFSETQ. Trimming took 2 bases from V and 8 from J; bases not matched to a gene: 12. CDR3 length equals 16 residues. The CDR3 is CASSFSTAGVRDEQFF. For the CDR3, the DNA is TGCGCCAGCAGCTTCTCCACAGCGGGAGTAAGAGATGAGCAGTTCTTC.

The chain recombines TRBV4-1 with TRBJ2-3; weak D call: TRBD2 (5 bases). V was cut by 8 bases and J by 0 bases, with 18 bases left in between. The germline V gene has CDR1 MGHRA and CDR2 YSYEKL. The CDR3 contains 16 residues. The DNA of the CDR3 is TGCGCCAGCCGTGAGAGTCTAGCAGATAGCACAGATACGCAGTATTTT. It is translated as CASRESLADSTDTQYF.